This T cell receptor beta chain was captured by sequencing in a study of blood T cell repertoires in COVID-19 (dated by TCRdb to between 2020 and 2021). Regarding the complete study: Samples covering the acute and convalescent phases of COVID-19 were provided by collaborators in the United States, Italy and Spain. The sample metadata nearly always contained a de-identified subject ID, COVID-19 status, age in years and sex. Samples were obtained from the ongoing ImmuneRACE study (first 160 participants) and from 1,254 subjects provided by 6 global collaborators. The repertoires were made available in a free public database intended to serve as a resource for research on the immune response to SARS-CoV-2. Where HLA class I and class II types were available, the types were taken from metadata supplied by the sample provider, not from assay-based typing. The dataset comprised deeply sampled blood TCRbeta repertoires from subjects exposed to, actively infected with, or recovered from COVID-19. The material from the prospective study consisted of cDNA or gDNA derived from T cells, B-cell-depleted T cells, or PBMCs. On the study overall, not on this receptor specifically: How much clinical and demographic metadata was included differed by source and by participant, and the metadata was provided uncurated.

At one collaborating source in Seattle, patients were enrolled during active infection and were followed longitudinally through the course of disease. Each collaborating institution followed its own protocols to collect whole blood in K2EDTA tubes. For TCRbeta analysis, collaborators shipped samples in one of three forms: frozen whole blood, isolated PBMCs, or DNA extracted from either of those sample types. The immunoSEQ Assay, a bias-controlled multiplex PCR, was used to amplify TCRbeta CDR3 regions from genomic DNA. On the authors' methods: The number of nucleated cells in each sample was estimated from the amplification of reference gene primers within the assay. Sequence reads were collapsed and filtered to measure the absolute abundance of every unique TCRbeta CDR3 rearrangement. Productive Simpson clonality was computed per sample as the square root of Simpson's diversity index over productive rearrangements. Here the immuneACCESS table is served through TCRdb, limited to in-frame sequences with V and J called. Missing clones are a known gap in these copies; in checked studies unresolved V genes cover under half, and the rest lacks a known reason. The V and J calls and the clone size are those of that table, but D and trimming were determined from the DNA. The sample has 250,000 to 300,000 clones on record, about nine tenths of them singletons. The ten largest clonotypes hold approximately 10% of the sample.

CDR1 and CDR2 were assigned from the germline V gene as MDHEN and SYDVKM. V is shortened by 6 bases, J by 0 bases, and the region joining them spans 14 bases. From its cysteine to its phenylalanine, the CDR3 spans 15 amino acids. Only the CDR3 DNA is retained, 45 bases long and in frame from the first base. Worth noting for this clone: The antigen it recognizes is unknown. Within one base of it there is no much larger clone, and no base qualities were kept.

The sample was peripheral blood. The source of this sequence is a woman in her 30s with COVID-19, enrolled during active disease. This receptor chain uses TRBV28 and TRBJ1-1; matching of 5 bases hints at TRBD1 as the D gene. The nucleotide sequence reads as follows: TGTGCCAGCAGATCGGGGGGACGAATGAACACTGAAGCTTTCTTT. Translated, it gives CASRSGGRMNTEAFF.